This T cell receptor (beta chain) was retrieved from a study of blood T cell repertoires in COVID-19. Study context: Material from acute and convalescent COVID-19 was sourced from the United States, Italy and Spain. Sources were T cells, B-cell-depleted T cells, or PBMCs; the material itself was cDNA or gDNA.

Authors' methods: Reference gene primer amplification yielded estimated nucleated cell counts. Clones were sequenced by immunoSEQ multiplex PCR, and TCRdb holds only the in-frame ones, with some missing. That table is the source of V, J and clone size, and D and trimming were worked out from the DNA. The sample has about 410,000 clones; around 91% are singletons. Seattle participants joined during active infection and were tracked over time. This CDR3 has 14 amino acids. The V gene end was trimmed by 6 bases and the J gene end by 0 bases; junction bases not matched to a gene: 4. Per the germline V gene, CDR1 is KGHSH and CDR2 is LQKENI.

What was sequenced was peripheral blood. This receptor was taken from a woman between 35 and 50 years old with COVID-19, enrolled during active disease. V is TRBV18 and J is TRBJ1-1, with 7 positions matching TRBD1. The CDR3 is CASSSGQMNTEAFF. CDR3 DNA sequence: TGTGCCAGCTCGTCGGGACAGATGAACACTGAAGCTTTCTTT.